These T cell receptor beta chains were read from a single sample in a study of shared clonotypes between healthy human individuals. Repertoires were generated with immunoSEQ multiplex PCR, while TCRdb's copy carries only in-frame clones and drops some. There are nearly 500,000 clones in the sample; about 79% occur only once, and 10% to 15% lies in the top ten. Sequenced input: PBMCs. Every receptor here comes from a woman in her 40s in good health. Some clones in this sample may be carry-over from other donors' samples. CDR3s include the opening cysteine and the closing phenylalanine or tryptophan.

j_gene	v_gene	CDR3aa
TRBJ2-1	TRBV18	CASSPVGGRVNEQFF
TRBJ1-1	TRBV9	CASSAGQESEAFF
TRBJ2-7	TRBV7-9	CASSLQVSYEQYF
TRBJ1-2	TRBV10-3	CAISKDVYGYTF
TRBJ1-3	TRBV5-1	CASSLNLNSGNTIYF
TRBJ2-2	TRBV7-9	CASSNFMMNTGELFF
TRBJ2-2	TRBV15	CATSLRGLGTGELFF
TRBJ2-7	TRBV2	CASRPTPLAGGEQYF
TRBJ1-2	TRBV11-1	CASSKRTGNYGYTF
TRBJ1-3	TRBV2	CASREQGANGNTIYF
TRBJ1-2	TRBV28	CASNQGQNYGYTF
TRBJ1-2	TRBV7-9	CASSLYSNYGYTF
TRBJ1-5	TRBV15	CATSRGAGQDRNQPQHF
TRBJ2-5	TRBV5-4	CASSFAGGAGQETQYF
TRBJ1-5	TRBV6-1	CASSESQGPQHF
TRBJ2-1	TRBV10-1	CASSPSGGYGEQFF
TRBJ1-1	TRBV7-9	CASSLNSLNTEAFF
TRBJ1-2	TRBV19	CATKGNRAEDNYGYTF
TRBJ1-3	TRBV11-2	CASSSGQVHSGNTIYF
TRBJ1-5	TRBV27	CATSLRGRNQPQHF
TRBJ2-3	TRBV6-4	CASSHGAEGADTQYF
TRBJ1-1	TRBV7-9	CASSLGLPNTEAFF